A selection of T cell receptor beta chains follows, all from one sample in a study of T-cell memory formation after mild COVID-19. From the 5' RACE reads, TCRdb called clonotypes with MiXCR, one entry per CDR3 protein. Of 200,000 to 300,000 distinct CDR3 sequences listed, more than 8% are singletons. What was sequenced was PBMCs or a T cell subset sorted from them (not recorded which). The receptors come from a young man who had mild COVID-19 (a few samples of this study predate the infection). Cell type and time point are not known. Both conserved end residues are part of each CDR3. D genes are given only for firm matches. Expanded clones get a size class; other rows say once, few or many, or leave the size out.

CDR3 protein: CASSYPDTRAFF
CDR3 DNA: TGTGCCAGCAGTTACCCCGACACGCGGGCTTTCTTT
J gene: TRBJ1-1
clone size: -
V gene: TRBV6-5
D gene: -

CDR3 protein: CASSLAEGSTDTQYF
CDR3 DNA: TGCGCCAGCAGCTTGGCCGAGGGCTCCACAGATACGCAGTATTTT
J gene: TRBJ2-3
clone size: -
V gene: TRBV5-1
D gene: -

CDR3 protein: CASSLSAGGNGYTF
CDR3 DNA: TGTGCCAGCAGCTTATCCGCAGGGGGCAATGGCTACACCTTC
J gene: TRBJ1-2
clone size: -
V gene: TRBV7-9
D gene: TRBD1

CDR3 protein: CASSLHGRGMGGYTF
CDR3 DNA: TGTGCCAGCAGCTTACACGGCAGGGGGATGGGTGGCTACACCTTC
J gene: TRBJ1-2
clone size: few
V gene: TRBV7-9
D gene: TRBD1

CDR3 protein: CASSLAEEYSGANVLTF
CDR3 DNA: TGTGCCAGCAGCCTCGCCGAGGAGTACTCTGGGGCCAACGTCCTGACTTTC
J gene: TRBJ2-6
clone size: -
V gene: TRBV7-9
D gene: -

CDR3 protein: CASSQADRGYEQYF
CDR3 DNA: TGCGCCAGCAGCCAAGCGGACAGGGGCTACGAGCAGTACTTC
J gene: TRBJ2-7
clone size: many
V gene: TRBV4-3
D gene: TRBD1

CDR3 protein: CASSPEGSGELFF
CDR3 DNA: TGTGCCAGCAGCCCAGAAGGTTCCGGGGAGCTGTTTTTT
J gene: TRBJ2-2
clone size: few
V gene: TRBV9
D gene: -

CDR3 protein: CASSLGPSGGNEQFF
CDR3 DNA: TGTGCCAGCAGCTTAGGTCCTAGCGGGGGTAATGAGCAGTTCTTC
J gene: TRBJ2-1
clone size: -
V gene: TRBV7-6
D gene: TRBD2

CDR3 protein: CASSPGGGHGYTF
CDR3 DNA: TGTGCCAGCAGTCCTGGGGGTGGGCATGGCTACACCTTC
J gene: TRBJ1-2
clone size: many
V gene: TRBV12-3/TRBV12-4
D gene: -

CDR3 protein: CASHVDPNQPQHF
CDR3 DNA: TGCGCCAGCCACGTCGACCCGAATCAGCCCCAGCATTTT
J gene: TRBJ1-5
clone size: few
V gene: TRBV5-1
D gene: -

CDR3 protein: CASSRRDPRETQYF
CDR3 DNA: TGTGCCAGCAGCCGTCGAGATCCGAGGGAGACCCAGTACTTC
J gene: TRBJ2-5
clone size: few
V gene: TRBV7-8
D gene: -

CDR3 protein: CASSLAPQETQYF
CDR3 DNA: TGTGCCAGCAGCTTAGCCCCTCAAGAGACCCAGTACTTC
J gene: TRBJ2-5
clone size: many
V gene: TRBV7-6
D gene: -

CDR3 protein: CASSVDRNSDTQYF
CDR3 DNA: TGTGCCAGCAGCGTAGATCGAAATTCCGATACGCAGTATTTT
J gene: TRBJ2-3
clone size: few
V gene: TRBV9
D gene: -

CDR3 protein: CATRASGSTDTQYF
CDR3 DNA: TGTGCCACCAGGGCTAGCGGGTCGACAGATACGCAGTATTTT
J gene: TRBJ2-3
clone size: -
V gene: TRBV24-1
D gene: TRBD2

CDR3 protein: CASSLELLAGGREQFF
CDR3 DNA: TGTGCCAGCAGCTTGGAACTTCTAGCGGGGGGACGTGAGCAGTTCTTC
J gene: TRBJ2-1
clone size: -
V gene: TRBV7-8
D gene: TRBD2

CDR3 protein: CASSTYRGNTEAFF
CDR3 DNA: TGCGCCAGCAGCACCTACAGGGGTAACACTGAAGCTTTCTTT
J gene: TRBJ1-1
clone size: few
V gene: TRBV5-1
D gene: TRBD1

CDR3 protein: CATRDPGEGGYTF
CDR3 DNA: TGTGCCACCAGGGATCCAGGGGAGGGAGGCTACACCTTC
J gene: TRBJ1-2
clone size: many
V gene: TRBV24-1
D gene: -

CDR3 protein: CASSPRGAVVYDTQYF
CDR3 DNA: TGTGCCAGCAGCCCACGGGGGGCCGTGGTTTACGATACGCAGTATTTT
J gene: TRBJ2-3
clone size: few
V gene: TRBV6-5
D gene: -

CDR3 protein: CASSLVLTGGLDTQYF
CDR3 DNA: TGCGCCAGCAGCTTGGTTTTGACAGGGGGCCTTGATACGCAGTATTTT
J gene: TRBJ2-3
clone size: few
V gene: TRBV5-1
D gene: TRBD1

CDR3 protein: CASTTGNYGYTF
CDR3 DNA: TGTGCCAGCACGACAGGGAACTATGGCTACACCTTC
J gene: TRBJ1-2
clone size: -
V gene: TRBV27
D gene: TRBD1

CDR3 protein: CASSVDISDTQYF
CDR3 DNA: TGTGCCAGCAGCGTTGACATTTCAGATACGCAGTATTTT
J gene: TRBJ2-3
clone size: few
V gene: TRBV7-2
D gene: -

CDR3 protein: CASSQAEDEKLFF
CDR3 DNA: TGCGCCAGCAGCCAAGCGGAGGACGAAAAACTGTTTTTT
J gene: TRBJ1-4
clone size: -
V gene: TRBV4-3
D gene: -

CDR3 protein: CSVGLAGDNEQFF
CDR3 DNA: TGCAGCGTTGGACTAGCGGGGGACAATGAGCAGTTCTTC
J gene: TRBJ2-1
clone size: -
V gene: TRBV29-1
D gene: TRBD2

CDR3 protein: CASSPRQGDIQYF
CDR3 DNA: TGTGCCAGCAGTCCGCGACAGGGGGACATTCAGTACTTC
J gene: TRBJ2-4
clone size: few
V gene: TRBV12-3/TRBV12-4
D gene: TRBD1

CDR3 protein: CASSYSILKDSRYTF
CDR3 DNA: TGTGCCAGCAGTTACTCGATTTTGAAGGACAGTCGCTACACCTTC
J gene: TRBJ1-2
clone size: few
V gene: TRBV6-5
D gene: -

CDR3 protein: CASSLVVLTRANEQFF
CDR3 DNA: TGTGCCAGCAGCTTAGTTGTACTTACACGGGCCAATGAGCAGTTCTTC
J gene: TRBJ2-1
clone size: few
V gene: TRBV7-8
D gene: -

CDR3 protein: CASSYLLVYEQYF
CDR3 DNA: TGTGCCAGCAGCTACCTTCTAGTCTACGAGCAGTACTTC
J gene: TRBJ2-7
clone size: few
V gene: TRBV11-2
D gene: -

CDR3 protein: CASSLELAQETQYF
CDR3 DNA: TGTGCCAGCAGCTTGGAACTAGCACAAGAGACCCAGTACTTC
J gene: TRBJ2-5
clone size: -
V gene: TRBV11-2
D gene: -

CDR3 protein: CATSRVELRQGSQYF
CDR3 DNA: TGTGCCACCAGCAGAGTCGAACTTCGCCAAGGGTCCCAGTACTTC
J gene: TRBJ2-5
clone size: few
V gene: TRBV15
D gene: -